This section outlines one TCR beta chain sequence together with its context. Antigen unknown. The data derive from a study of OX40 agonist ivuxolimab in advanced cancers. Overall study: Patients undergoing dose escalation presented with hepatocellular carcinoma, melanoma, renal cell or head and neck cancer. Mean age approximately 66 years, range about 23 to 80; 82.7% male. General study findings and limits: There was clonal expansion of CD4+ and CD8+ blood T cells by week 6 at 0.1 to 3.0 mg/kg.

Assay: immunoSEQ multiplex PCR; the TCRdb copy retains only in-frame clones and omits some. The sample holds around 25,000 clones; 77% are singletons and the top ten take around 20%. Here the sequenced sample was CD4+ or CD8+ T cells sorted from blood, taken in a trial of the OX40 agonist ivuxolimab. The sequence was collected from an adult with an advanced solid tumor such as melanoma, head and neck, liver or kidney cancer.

The CDR3 here is CAIVRQQRSTEAFF. CDR3 in DNA: TGTGCCATCGTGAGGCAGCAAAGGAGCACTGAAGCTTTCTTT. The chain recombines TRBV5-3 with TRBJ1-1; D gene unclear. TRBV5-3 is given ORF status, its function remaining uncertain. The CDR3 extends over 14 amino acids. The V end lost 9 bases, the J end lost 4 bases, and 19 bases lay between the germline ends.